This T cell receptor beta chain was sequenced for a study of blood T cell repertoires in COVID-19. The wider study: Sites in the United States, Italy and Spain provided acute and convalescent COVID-19 samples. The cDNA or gDNA used as material had been derived from T cells, B-cell-depleted T cells, or PBMCs.

This table comes from immunoSEQ multiplex PCR, and its TCRdb copy is limited to in-frame clones, with some not included. The table lists tens of thousands of clones, 70% to 85% of them singletons. The clonotype originates from a human donor in a cohort sampled during active COVID-19. The sequencing sample was made of peripheral blood.

CDR3: CASSLWRGHEQFF. DNA of the CDR3: TGTGCCAGCAGCTTATGGCGGGGACATGAGCAGTTCTTC. The V call is TRBV11-3, the J call TRBJ2-1, with TRBD2 as a possible D gene (6 bases). The V end was cut by 2 bases, the J end by 8 bases, with 10 bases between. CDR3 length: 13 residues. Per the germline V gene, CDR1 is SGHNT and CDR2 is YENEEA.